A single sample is the source of the 21 T cell receptor beta chains below, sequenced in a study of cytomegalovirus exposure and HLA in healthy donors. The PCR contained 60 Vbeta and 13 Jbeta primers. Sequenced by immunoSEQ multiplex PCR; TCRdb stores in-frame clones only, minus some. The sample carries 90,000 to 100,000 clones, roughly four fifths recorded once. Source material: PBMCs. The receptors shown here come from a female donor in good health and CMV-seronegative.

CDR3: CASREIAEAFF. CDR3 nucleotide sequence: TGTGCCAGCAGAGAGATAGCTGAAGCTTTCTTT. This chain links TRBV6-1 with TRBJ1-1; the D is unclear. Germline V gives CDR1 MNHNS, CDR2 SASEGT. The V end lost 6 bases, the J end lost 6 bases, and 8 bases lay between the germline ends. The CDR3 has 11 amino acids.

The chain has TRBV11-2 and TRBJ2-1, with D possibly being TRBD1 (6 bases). There are 14 residues in the CDR3. Between the trimmed V and J ends, which lost 1 base and 2 bases, there was a span of 6 bases. The germline V gene has CDR1 SGHAT and CDR2 FQNNGV. CDR3 residues: CASSLGQAYNEQFF. In DNA form, the CDR3 reads TGTGCCAGCAGCTTAGGACAGGCCTACAATGAGCAGTTCTTC. The full variable domain, completed using reference TRBV11-2 and TRBJ2-1, is EAGVAQSPRYKIIEKRQSVAFWCNPISGHATLYWYQQILGQGPKLLIQFQNNGVVDDSQLPKDRFSAERLKGVDSTLKIQPAKLEDSAVYLCASSLGQAYNEQFFGPGTRLTVL.

The chain is built from TRBV5-1 and TRBJ1-5, with D possibly matching TRBD1 (6 bases). V lost 4 bases and J lost 3, with 11 bases in between. Germline values: CDR1 SGHRS, CDR2 YFSETQ. The length of the CDR3 is 14 residues. The CDR3 DNA follows: TGCGCCAGCAGCGGGGGGGGCCCCAATCAGCCCCAGCATTTT. Its protein product is CASSGGGPNQPQHF.

This rearrangement joins TRBV6-5 to TRBJ2-5; D is perhaps TRBD1 (6 bases). The CDR3 covers 14 residues. V lost 5 bases and J lost 2, with 12 bases in between. The germline V gene encodes CDR1 MNHEY and CDR2 SVGAGI. CDR3 residues: CASSPRRGQETQYF. The CDR3 DNA reads TGTGCCAGCAGTCCACGTAGGGGGCAAGAGACCCAGTACTTC.

J is TRBJ2-3 and V is TRBV28, with 7 bases identical to TRBD1. The CDR3 contains 16 residues. The germline V gene encodes CDR1 MDHEN and CDR2 SYDVKM. The V segment lost 4 bases and the J segment 3 bases; nucleotides outside the gene matches: 10. CDR3 loop: CASSSGRRGYTDTQYF. The CDR3 DNA sequence: TGTGCCAGCAGTTCGGGGCGCAGGGGGTATACAGATACGCAGTATTTT.

The rearrangement joins TRBV30 to TRBJ1-1, with D possibly being TRBD1 (6 bases). Germline assignment: CDR1 GTSNPN and CDR2 SVGIG (reference sequence). V lost 5 bases, J lost 1 base, and 8 bases lay in between. The CDR3 spans 12 residues. This chain's CDR3 is CAWEGGNTEAFF. The CDR3 DNA is TGTGCCTGGGAAGGGGGGAACACTGAAGCTTTCTTT.

The chain joins TRBV5-1 to TRBJ1-6; tentatively, D is TRBD1 (6 bases). The CDR3 totals 16 residues. V lost 1 base to trimming and J lost 0 bases, with 8 bases between them. Germline V gene lookup returns CDR1 SGHRS and CDR2 YFSETQ. Here the CDR3 reads CASSLRGSSYNSPLHF. CDR3 coding DNA: TGCGCCAGCAGCTTGAGGGGGAGCTCCTATAATTCACCCCTCCACTTT.

In its sample, this clone was seen a few times. This rearrangement joins TRBV6-1 to TRBJ1-5; D possibly corresponds to TRBD1 (5 bases). V was shortened by 1 base and J by 6 bases, with 13 bases between the two germline ends. In germline, CDR1 is MNHNS, CDR2 SASEGT. The CDR3 sequence is 15 residues long. This chain's CDR3 is CASSEGRVPFQPQHF. In DNA form, the CDR3 reads TGTGCCAGCAGTGAAGGCAGGGTCCCCTTTCAGCCCCAGCATTTT.

The chain is built from TRBV5-8 and TRBJ1-3; no firm D call. CDR1 and CDR2 (germline): SGHTS, YDEGEE. The length of the CDR3 is 14 residues. The V end lost 5 bases, the J end lost 4 bases, and 13 bases lay between the germline ends. The CDR3 sequence: CASRGTKSGNTIYF. The CDR3 coding sequence is TGTGCCAGCAGAGGTACTAAGAGCGGAAACACCATATATTTT.

Only one count was recorded for this clone. The chain recombines TRBV13 with TRBJ2-3; D possibly corresponds to TRBD1 (6 bases). Germline V gene sequence: CDR1 PRHDT, CDR2 FYEKMQ (reference sequence). Trimming pared 10 bases from V and 6 bases from J, leaving 14 bases between. This CDR3 is built from 12 residues. The CDR3 DNA sequence: TGTGCCACACAGGGATCCGCCGATACGCAGTATTTT. Translating it yields CATQGSADTQYF.

The V call is TRBV15, the J call TRBJ1-2, with D tentatively TRBD1 (5 bases). Germline V lookup: CDR1 LNHNV, CDR2 YYDKDF (reference sequence). The CDR3 is 14 amino acids. The V gene lost 5 bases and the J gene lost 5 bases, with 15 bases spanning the gap. CDR3 DNA: TGTGCCACCAGCCCAGGCGAGACAGTTTATGGCTACACCTTC. Protein sequence: CATSPGETVYGYTF.

The chain joins TRBV6-6 to TRBJ1-2; TRBD1 might be the D (5 bases). Germline CDR1 MNHNY, CDR2 SVGAGI (reference sequence). The CDR3 is made up of 13 amino acids. Trimming pared 5 bases from V and 6 bases from J, leaving 13 bases between. The CDR3 is CASSTSGLDGYTF. CDR3 nucleotides: TGTGCCAGCAGTACCTCGGGACTGGATGGCTACACCTTC.

This rearrangement joins TRBV30 to TRBJ1-1, with TRBD1 as a possible D gene (6 bases). The CDR3 is 14 residues long. V was shortened by 4 bases and J by 4 bases, with 16 bases between the two germline ends. From germline, CDR1 is GTSNPN and CDR2 SVGIG (reference sequence). CDR3 amino acids: CAWIPQGLGTEAFF. CDR3 DNA: TGTGCCTGGATACCTCAGGGGCTGGGCACTGAAGCTTTCTTT. Full variable domain (remainder filled in from reference TRBV30 and TRBJ1-1): SQTIHQWPATLVQPVGSPLSLECTVEGTSNPNLYWYRQAAGRGLQLLFYSVGIGQISSEVPQNLSASRPQDRQFILSSKKLLLSDSGFYLCAWIPQGLGTEAFFGQGTRLTVV.

The rearrangement links TRBV9 to TRBJ2-3, with D tentatively TRBD1 (7 bases). Germline CDR1 and CDR2: SGDLS and YYNGEE. The germline V and J ends were trimmed by 2 bases and 1 base, with 14 bases remaining between them. This CDR3 has 16 amino acids. CDR3 sequence: CASSVNDREGTDTQYF. Here the CDR3 DNA reads TGTGCCAGCAGCGTGAACGACAGGGAGGGCACAGATACGCAGTATTTT. The full variable domain, in which reference TRBV9 and TRBJ2-3 provide the parts outside the CDR3, is DSGVTQTPKHLITATGQRVTLRCSPRSGDLSVYWYQQSLDQGLQFLIQYYNGEERAKGNILERFSAQQFPDLHSELNLSSLELGDSALYFCASSVNDREGTDTQYFGPGTRLTVL.

CDR3 nucleotide sequence: TGTGCCAGCAGCGTCCAGGACAGACCTAACTATGGCTACACCTTC. Its translation: CASSVQDRPNYGYTF. The V and J genes are TRBV5-5 and TRBJ1-2; a possible D gene is TRBD1 (6 bases). Germline V gene data show CDR1 as SGHKS and CDR2 as YYEKEE (reference sequence). The germline V and J ends were trimmed by 4 bases and 0 bases, with 13 bases remaining between them. The CDR3 length is 15 residues.

V is TRBV18 and J is TRBJ2-7, with 9 positions matching TRBD2. The CDR3 has 16 residues. Germline V gene sequence: CDR1 KGHSH, CDR2 LQKENI. The J segment lost 3 bases and the V segment lost 0 bases, leaving 6 bases of the junction unmatched. The CDR3 coding sequence is TGTGCCAGCTCACCACCCCTAGCGGGACTTGGCTACGAGCAGTACTTC. Translated: CASSPPLAGLGYEQYF.

The chain is built from TRBV18 and TRBJ1-2; TRBD1 matches 8 bases. This CDR3 has 16 amino acids. Looked up from germline, CDR1 is KGHSH and CDR2 is LQKENI. V shed 3 bases, J shed 3 bases, and the junction held 9 bases outside the gene matches. Here the CDR3 reads CASSPNIGQGDYGYTF. As DNA, the CDR3 is TGTGCCAGCTCACCGAATATAGGACAGGGCGACTATGGCTACACCTTC.

This chain connects TRBV11-3 to TRBJ2-7; the match to TRBD2 covers 11 bases. The trim removed 5 bases at V and 3 bases at J, leaving 6 bases unmatched. The V gene's germline CDR1 is SGHNT and CDR2 YENEEA. CDR3 length: 15 amino acids. The CDR3 is CASSQGTSGGYEQYF. The CDR3, as DNA: TGTGCCAGCAGCCAGGGCACTAGCGGGGGCTACGAGCAGTACTTC.

The V gene is TRBV28, the J gene TRBJ1-2, with TRBD1 matching over 7 bases. This CDR3 spans 12 amino acids. From germline, CDR1 is MDHEN and CDR2 SYDVKM. Germline trimming cut 11 bases from V and 5 bases from J; bases unmatched to any gene: 8. The CDR3 protein is CAGGTAFYGYTF. The CDR3 DNA follows: TGTGCCGGGGGGACAGCTTTTTATGGCTACACCTTC.

The chain employs TRBV27 and TRBJ2-6, with D unclear. The CDR3 totals 14 residues. V lost 6 bases to trimming and J lost 1 base, with 7 bases between them. The germline V gene encodes CDR1 MNHEY and CDR2 SMNVEV (reference sequence). The CDR3 region is CASSVGSGANVLTF. The DNA of the CDR3 is TGTGCCAGCAGCGTCGGTTCTGGGGCCAACGTCCTGACTTTC.

This chain uses TRBV25-1 with TRBJ2-1; 10 bases are shared with TRBD2. After removal of 3 bases from V and 6 bases from J, the junction contained 8 bases not matched to a gene. This CDR3 is 16 amino acids long. Germline V gene lookup returns CDR1 MGHDK and CDR2 SYGVNS. CDR3 sequence: CASSDPASGGGNEQFF. As DNA, the CDR3 is TGTGCCAGCAGTGATCCCGCCAGCGGGGGGGGCAATGAGCAGTTCTTC.